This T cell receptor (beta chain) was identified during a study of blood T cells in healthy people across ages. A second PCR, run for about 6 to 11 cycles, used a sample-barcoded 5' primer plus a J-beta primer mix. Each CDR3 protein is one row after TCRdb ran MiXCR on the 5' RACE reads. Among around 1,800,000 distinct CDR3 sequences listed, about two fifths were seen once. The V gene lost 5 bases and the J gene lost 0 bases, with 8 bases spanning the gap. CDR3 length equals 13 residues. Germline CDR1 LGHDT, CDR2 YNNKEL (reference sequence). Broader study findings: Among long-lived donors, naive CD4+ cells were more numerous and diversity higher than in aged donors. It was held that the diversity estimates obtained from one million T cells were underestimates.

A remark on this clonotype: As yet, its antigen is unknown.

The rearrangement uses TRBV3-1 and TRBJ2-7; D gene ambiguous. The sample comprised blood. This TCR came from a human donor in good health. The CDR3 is CASSFSNSYEQYF. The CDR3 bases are TGTGCCAGCAGCTTTTCTAACTCCTACGAGCAGTACTTC.